This T cell receptor beta chain was sequenced for a study of CDR3 diversity in severe acne. Many counts were recorded for this clonotype. In TCRdb, the PCR reads were re-called with MiXCR into one record per CDR3 protein. The sample shows roughly 100,000 distinct CDR3 sequences, 51% of them seen only once. The CDR3 spans 12 residues. V was trimmed by 5 bases and J by 8 bases, leaving 10 bases between them. Germline-derived CDR1 and CDR2 are SGHDN and FVKESK. The sequence came from a male donor with acne. Sequenced: blood. The chain links TRBV14 to TRBJ2-1; D is unclear. CDR3 in amino acids: CASSDGWDEQFF. CDR3 bases: TGTGCCAGCAGCGACGGGTGGGATGAGCAGTTCTTC.